Shown below are 17 T cell receptor beta chains from a single sample sequenced in a study of cytomegalovirus exposure and HLA in healthy donors. Primers: 60 Vbeta forward and 13 Jbeta reverse. Measured with immunoSEQ multiplex PCR; TCRdb has only the in-frame clones, and not every one. The sample lists 180,000 or so clones, roughly 80% occurring once. The sequencing sample was made of PBMCs. The receptors here all came from a girl aged 5-17 years in good health and CMV-seropositive.

This chain joins TRBV5-1 and TRBJ1-2; TRBD1 matches 7 bases. CDR1 is SGHRS and CDR2 is YFSETQ in the germline V gene. The ends lost 0 bases at V and 1 base at J; junction bases unmatched: 9. This CDR3 region has 17 residues. Here the CDR3 DNA reads TGCGCCAGCAGCTTGGAAACAGGGGAATATTTTAACTATGGCTACACCTTC. This encodes CASSLETGEYFNYGYTF.

This chain joins TRBV10-3 and TRBJ1-5, with 7 bases identical to TRBD1. Germline trimming cut 6 bases from V and 3 bases from J; bases unmatched to any gene: 5. Per the germline V gene, CDR1 is ENHRY and CDR2 is SYGVKD. The CDR3 runs to 14 residues. The CDR3 DNA sequence: TGTGCCATCAGGTCCGGGACAGACAATCAGCCCCAGCATTTT. This sequence encodes CAIRSGTDNQPQHF.

This clone was found once. The CDR3 DNA reads as TGTGCCATCCGGCCGGGGGGATGGTACGAGCAGTACTTC. Translation gives CAIRPGGWYEQYF. The rearrangement joins TRBV6-1 to TRBJ2-7; 7 bases agree with TRBD2. The CDR3 has 13 residues. The J segment lost 4 bases and the V segment lost 10 bases, leaving 10 bases of the junction unmatched. Germline V gene lookup returns CDR1 MNHNS and CDR2 SASEGT.

The chain couples TRBV5-6 to TRBJ1-2; D gene ambiguous. V was clipped by 7 bases and J by 8 bases, with 18 bases between them. CDR3 length: 13 amino acids. Germline lookup yields CDR1 SGHDT and CDR2 YYEEEE. This chain's CDR3 is CASGRGRVEGYTF. DNA for the CDR3: TGTGCCAGCGGCCGTGGGAGGGTAGAGGGCTACACCTTC.

The rearrangement uses TRBV18 and TRBJ2-1; weak D call: TRBD2 (6 bases). CDR3 size: 15 residues. The V and J ends lost 1 base and 4 bases respectively, with 11 bases between them. Looked up from germline, CDR1 is KGHSH and CDR2 is LQKENI. The CDR3, as DNA: TGTGCCAGCTCACCACGTCGGGAGCGGTACAATGAGCAGTTCTTC. It yields the protein CASSPRRERYNEQFF. Drawing the rest from reference TRBV18 and TRBJ2-1, the complete variable domain is NAGVMQNPRHLVRRRGQEARLRCSPMKGHSHVYWYRQLPEEGLKFMVYLQKENIIDESGMPKERFSAEFPKEGPSILRIQQVVRGDSAAYFCASSPRRERYNEQFFGPGTRLTVL.

V and J are TRBV10-2 and TRBJ1-2, with D uncertain. The germline V gene has CDR1 WSHSY and CDR2 SAAADI. The CDR3 has 11 residues. Trimming took off 7 bases at V and 14 bases at J, with 17 bases between the two ends. CDR3 bases: TGCGCCAGCACTTCAGGTCCGAGTAGAACCTTC. It yields the protein CASTSGPSRTF.

The chain links TRBV11-2 to TRBJ1-5; perhaps TRBD1 as D (5 bases). From germline, CDR1 is SGHAT and CDR2 FQNNGV. Trimming shortened V by 5 bases and J by 8 bases, and 22 bases separated the two germline ends. The CDR3 length is 16 residues. CDR3 bases: TGTGCCAGCAGCGTTACGTGGGGGGGACCCAGCGAGCCCCAGCATTTT. Protein: CASSVTWGGPSEPQHF.

V and J are TRBV6-6 and TRBJ2-7; TRBD1 agrees at 10 bases. The length of the CDR3 is 15 residues. Losses at the gene ends were 4 bases for V and 5 bases for J; bases not matched to a gene: 8. Germline V gene data show CDR1 as MNHNY and CDR2 as SVGAGI (reference sequence). The CDR3 DNA reads as TGTGCCAGCAGTTCCTTGACAGGGGGCACAAACGAGCAGTACTTC. It codes for CASSSLTGGTNEQYF.

V usage is TRBV7-2 and J usage is TRBJ1-2, with 9 bases that match TRBD1. Germline loops: CDR1 SGHTA, CDR2 FQGNSA. There are 14 residues in the CDR3. Trimming removed 6 bases from V and 2 bases from J; junction bases left unmatched: 4. The chain's CDR3 is CASSPDRGNYGYTF. The CDR3 DNA is TGTGCCAGCAGTCCGGACAGGGGCAACTATGGCTACACCTTC.

This chain connects TRBV11-1 to TRBJ2-1, with 10 nucleotides matching TRBD2. CDR1 and CDR2 (germline): SGHAT, FQDESV (reference sequence). This CDR3 comprises 17 residues. Losses at the gene ends were 5 bases for V and 3 bases for J; bases not matched to a gene: 10. The CDR3 DNA follows: TGTGCCAGCAGCAACCTCCTAGCGGGAGTTGTCTACAATGAGCAGTTCTTC. This encodes CASSNLLAGVVYNEQFF.

Only one count was recorded for this clone. The rearrangement joins TRBV18 to TRBJ2-7; TRBD1 matches at 11 bases. V lost 0 bases to trimming and J lost 7 bases; unmatched junction nucleotides: 5. Germline V CDR1 and CDR2: KGHSH, LQKENI. The CDR3 totals 15 residues. CDR3 region: CASSPPGQGAWEQYF. CDR3 nucleotide sequence: TGTGCCAGCTCACCACCCGGACAGGGGGCTTGGGAGCAGTACTTC.

J is TRBJ1-5 and V is TRBV27, with unresolved D. Germline V gene sequence: CDR1 MNHEY, CDR2 SMNVEV (reference sequence). The CDR3 length is 14 residues. V was pared by 0 bases and J by 0 bases, with 3 bases between. The CDR3 nucleotides are TGTGCCAGCAGTTTATCTCTTAGCAATCAGCCCCAGCATTTT. As protein: CASSLSLSNQPQHF.

The CDR3 spells CASSLRRDFGNQPQHF. The CDR3 DNA sequence: TGTGCCAGCAGCTTACGGCGGGATTTTGGCAATCAGCCCCAGCATTTT. This chain links TRBV5-6 with TRBJ1-5; D gene unclear. With 2 bases removed from V and 2 bases from J, the gap between germline ends came to 14 bases. The CDR3 has 16 amino acids. Germline values: CDR1 SGHDT, CDR2 YYEEEE.

This rearrangement joins TRBV6-5 to TRBJ1-2; D perhaps matches TRBD1 (5 bases). CDR3 size: 11 residues. Germline CDR1 MNHEY, CDR2 SVGAGI. The germline V and J ends were trimmed by 8 bases and 7 bases, with 11 bases remaining between them. CDR3 residues: CASGREGGYTF. As DNA, the CDR3 is TGTGCCAGCGGCAGGGAAGGTGGCTACACCTTC.

This clone was detected a few times. This chain uses TRBV6-1 with TRBJ1-1; D is uncertain. The V end lost 2 bases, the J end lost 5 bases, and 12 bases lay between the germline ends. Germline loops: CDR1 MNHNS, CDR2 SASEGT. This CDR3 spans 14 amino acids. The CDR3 bases are TGTGCCAGCAGTGAACTTCCAGGATTGACTGAAGCTTTCTTT. This sequence encodes CASSELPGLTEAFF.

The J gene is TRBJ1-3, the V gene TRBV6-1; tentative D call: TRBD1 (5 bases). Trimming removed 6 bases from V and 1 base from J, with 10 bases in between. CDR1 is MNHNS, CDR2 SASEGT, per germline. The CDR3 sequence is 14 residues long. For the CDR3, the DNA is TGTGCCAGCAGACCGGCAGGGTCTGGAAACACCATATATTTT. This translates into CASRPAGSGNTIYF.

This clone was picked up one time. This chain connects TRBV5-1 to TRBJ2-5, with D possibly matching TRBD1 (5 bases). V was clipped by 5 bases and J by 1 base, with 9 bases between them. The CDR3 length is 13 residues. Germline V gene sequence: CDR1 SGHRS, CDR2 YFSETQ. The CDR3 region is CASSADSQETQYF. In DNA form, the CDR3 reads TGCGCCAGCAGTGCTGACAGCCAAGAGACCCAGTACTTC.